A single sample is the source of the 13 T cell receptor beta chains below, sequenced in a study of a mutant IDH1 vaccine in newly diagnosed glioma. As for time point: week 5, during vaccination. It was 300 ug of mutant IDH1 20-mer peptide that made up each vaccine dose, given with topical imiquimod. Assay used: immunoSEQ multiplex PCR; TCRdb lists only in-frame clones, some missing. The sample gives roughly 30,000 clones, around 90% of which show up once; under 4% is in the top ten. No antigens are known for them. This material consisted of peripheral blood mononuclear cells (PBMCs), taken from a glioma patient whose treatment included an IDH1 peptide vaccine. The receptors shown here come from a middle-aged woman with glioma. Some clones in this sample may be carry-over from other donors' samples.

This sequence joins TRBV27 and TRBJ2-3; D is tentatively TRBD1 or TRBD2 (5 bases each). V shed 6 bases and J shed 2 bases, with 9 bases lying between them. The V gene's germline CDR1 is MNHEY and CDR2 SMNVEV (reference sequence). CDR3 length: 13 residues. Written as DNA, the CDR3 is TGTGCCAGCAGCCGGGACCCCACAGATACGCAGTATTTT. Protein: CASSRDPTDTQYF.

The chain joins TRBV10-3 to TRBJ2-2, with 9 nucleotides matching TRBD2. Looked up from germline, CDR1 is ENHRY and CDR2 is SYGVKD. Germline trimming cut 6 bases from V and 7 bases from J; bases unmatched to any gene: 6. The CDR3 sequence is 14 residues long. The CDR3 region has the DNA TGTGCCATCAGATTCCAGCGGGAGGTCGGGGAGCTGTTTTTT. It specifies CAIRFQREVGELFF.

The rearrangement joins TRBV5-6 to TRBJ2-7; TRBD2 matches at 10 bases. The CDR3 has 16 amino acids. Germline-derived CDR1 and CDR2 are SGHDT and YYEEEE. The J segment lost 6 bases and the V segment lost 4 bases, leaving 13 bases of the junction unmatched. The DNA for the CDR3 is TGTGCCAGCAGCGGGGAACCTTGGACTAGCGGTATCGAGCAGTACTTC. As protein: CASSGEPWTSGIEQYF.

V usage is TRBV7-9 and J usage is TRBJ1-1; no firm D call. There are 15 residues in the CDR3. Germline loops: CDR1 SEHNR, CDR2 FQNEAQ (reference sequence). The V end lost 6 bases, the J end lost 8 bases, and 22 bases lay between the germline ends. The DNA of the CDR3 is TGTGCCAGCAGTCAAACCCCTTTGACTTGGGTAGAAGCTTTCTTT. Translating gives CASSQTPLTWVEAFF.

The genes are TRBV10-3 and TRBJ2-5; 7 nucleotides align to TRBD1. The DNA matches TRBJ2-7 better at its end, which makes the J call doubtful. CDR3 length: 14 amino acids. CDR1 and CDR2 (germline): ENHRY, SYGVKD. In DNA form, the CDR3 reads TGTGCCATCAGGGTGACAGGGATGGGTCCCGAGCAGTACTTC. This gives the protein CAIRVTGMGPEQYF.

The chain has TRBV27 and TRBJ1-2, with 7 bases that match TRBD1. Germline assignment: CDR1 MNHEY and CDR2 SMNVEV (reference sequence). This CDR3 spans 14 amino acids. Losses at the gene ends were 5 bases for V and 5 bases for J; bases not matched to a gene: 8. The CDR3 DNA follows: TGTGCCAGCAGTCCTTGGGACAGAAGTTATGGCTACACCTTC. Its translation is CASSPWDRSYGYTF.

The genes are TRBV10-3 and TRBJ1-2; 7 bases agree with TRBD1. The CDR3 is made up of 16 amino acids. Unmatched junction bases numbered 11, after V lost 7 bases and J lost 0 bases. From germline, CDR1 is ENHRY and CDR2 SYGVKD. CDR3 nucleotide sequence: TGTGCCATCAACCCGGACAGGTACCAGACTAACTATGGCTACACCTTC. Amino acid sequence: CAINPDRYQTNYGYTF.

This clone has just a few counts. V usage is TRBV11-3 and J usage is TRBJ2-7; D may be TRBD1 (5 bases). Germline values: CDR1 SGHNT, CDR2 YENEEA. V lost 6 bases to trimming and J lost 6 bases, with 15 bases between them. The CDR3 is made up of 13 amino acids. CDR3 sequence: CASSLVQGSEQYF. The CDR3 nucleotides are TGTGCCAGCAGTCTTGTCCAGGGATCCGAGCAGTACTTC.

CDR3 in amino acids: CAISESWLSSGNQETQYF. CDR3 in DNA: TGTGCCATCAGTGAGTCCTGGTTGAGTAGCGGGAACCAAGAGACCCAGTACTTC. The chain combines TRBV10-3 with TRBJ2-5, with TRBD2 identical over 8 bases. Trimming at V came to 0 bases and at J to 0 bases, leaving 9 bases not matched to a gene. This CDR3 contains 18 residues. Germline assignment: CDR1 ENHRY and CDR2 SYGVKD.

This sequence joins TRBV11-2 and TRBJ1-2, with 8 bases matching TRBD1. CDR1 is SGHAT and CDR2 is FQNNGV in the germline V gene. The J segment lost 5 bases and the V segment lost 5 bases, leaving 7 bases of the junction unmatched. This CDR3 is 14 amino acids long. This chain's CDR3 is CASSQRQGLYGYTF. DNA for the CDR3: TGTGCCAGCAGCCAAAGACAGGGGTTGTATGGCTACACCTTC.

The V gene is TRBV5-1, the J gene TRBJ2-1, with TRBD2 matching 9 bases. Germline trimming cut 1 base from V and 6 bases from J; bases unmatched to any gene: 5. Germline V CDR1 and CDR2: SGHRS, YFSETQ. The CDR3 covers 15 residues. This CDR3 is CASSLSGLAPNEQFF. The CDR3 DNA follows: TGCGCCAGCAGCTTGTCCGGACTAGCGCCCAATGAGCAGTTCTTC.

The V call is TRBV28, the J call TRBJ2-5; D remains unclear. The V and J ends lost 5 bases and 2 bases respectively, with 21 bases between them. The germline CDR1 and CDR2 sequences are MDHEN and SYDVKM. The CDR3 length is 17 residues. The CDR3 protein is CASSQTSALREQETQYF. In nucleotides, the CDR3 is TGTGCCAGCAGTCAAACTTCAGCCCTTAGGGAACAAGAGACCCAGTACTTC.

This chain connects TRBV6-5 to TRBJ2-1; 11 nucleotides line up with TRBD2. The CDR3 has 14 amino acids. Trimming at V came to 8 bases and at J to 12 bases, leaving 12 bases not matched to a gene. Germline values: CDR1 MNHEY, CDR2 SVGAGI. CDR3 nucleotide sequence: TGTGCCAGCGGGCCGGGACTAGCGGCTAGATGGCAGTTCTTC. The encoded protein is CASGPGLAARWQFF.